What follows are 32 T cell receptor beta chains derived from one specimen sequenced in a study of OX40 agonist ivuxolimab in advanced cancers. Libraries were made using the immunoSEQ multiplex PCR assay. As stored in TCRdb, this immuneACCESS dataset retains in-frame rearrangements with V and J assigned. A fraction of the clones does not appear; measured against another copy, unresolved V genes explain less than half of the discrepancy, and the remainder lacks a known reason. The sample table contains 46,000 or so clones; only one count was recorded for approximately 86% of them. The ten largest clones capture approximately 10% of the sample. The sequencing used CD4+ or CD8+ T cells sorted from blood, collected in a trial of the OX40 agonist ivuxolimab. Receptors originate from an adult with an advanced solid tumor such as melanoma, head and neck, liver or kidney cancer.

The CDR3 nucleotides read TGTGCCAGCAGCTTAGAGGGCCAAAACACTGAAGCTTTCTTT. This codes for CASSLEGQNTEAFF. The chain carries TRBV7-8 and TRBJ1-1, with D hard to call. Germline CDR1 SGHVS, CDR2 FQNEAQ. The CDR3 runs 14 residues. The V gene lost 1 base and the J gene lost 2 bases, with 8 bases spanning the gap.

This chain uses TRBV25-1 with TRBJ2-3; D is perhaps TRBD2 (7 bases). There are 14 residues in the CDR3. The germline V gene has CDR1 MGHDK and CDR2 SYGVNS. Trimming stripped 5 bases from V and 3 bases from J, with 12 bases between. CDR3 sequence reads: CASSWGGVTDTQYF. CDR3 coding DNA: TGTGCCAGCAGTTGGGGGGGCGTTACAGATACGCAGTATTTT.

This sequence joins TRBV2 and TRBJ2-7; 7 bases align to TRBD2. V trimming: 8 bases; J trimming: 2 bases; junction bases outside the gene matches: 12. Germline CDR1 SNHLY, CDR2 FYNNEI. The CDR3 has 15 residues. The chain's CDR3 is CASGASLAETYEQYF. CDR3 coding DNA: TGTGCCAGCGGGGCCTCGCTAGCGGAGACCTACGAGCAGTACTTC. The variable domain in full, with the rest retrieved from reference TRBV2 and TRBJ2-7, is EPEVTQTPSHQVTQMGQEVILRCVPISNHLYFYWYRQILGQKVEFLVSFYNNEISEKSEIFDDQFSVERPDGSNFTLKIRSTKLEDSAMYFCASGASLAETYEQYFGPGTRLTVT.

This rearrangement joins TRBV6-5 to TRBJ2-1; either TRBD1 or TRBD2 may fit D (6 bases each). Germline CDR1 is MNHEY and CDR2 is SVGAGI. Trimming pared 2 bases from V and 6 bases from J, leaving 11 bases between. This CDR3 has 14 amino acids. In nucleotides, the CDR3 is TGTGCCAGCAGTTACAAGAGGGGGGCCAATGAGCAGTTCTTC. Translating gives CASSYKRGANEQFF.

The chain recombines TRBV5-1 with TRBJ2-7; tentative D call: TRBD1 (5 bases). This CDR3 has 16 residues. Trimming took 0 bases from V and 3 from J, leaving 16 bases between them. Germline CDR1 and CDR2: SGHRS and YFSETQ. This CDR3 reads CASSLGGAGPFYEQYF. The DNA of the CDR3 is TGCGCCAGCAGCTTGGGAGGTGCAGGGCCATTCTACGAGCAGTACTTC.

The chain recombines TRBV5-1 with TRBJ1-1; the match to TRBD1 covers 8 bases. The germline V gene encodes CDR1 SGHRS and CDR2 YFSETQ. This CDR3 comprises 15 residues. Trimming cost V 1 base and J 4 bases; bases outside gene matches: 6. The CDR3 bases are TGCGCCAGCAGCTTGTCGCAGGGGGCGTTCACTGAAGCTTTCTTT. Translating gives CASSLSQGAFTEAFF.

The chain joins TRBV6-1 to TRBJ1-3; no clear D. The ends were cut back, 7 bases at V and 2 bases at J, with 15 bases in the middle. Germline lookup yields CDR1 MNHNS and CDR2 SASEGT. CDR3 size: 15 residues. The DNA for the CDR3 is TGTGCCAGCACCGTCAGCCAAGGAACTGGAAACACCATATATTTT. Its protein product is CASTVSQGTGNTIYF.

This clone occurred once. The chain couples TRBV10-2 to TRBJ1-2; D is undetermined. V gave up 3 bases and J gave up 1 base, with 12 bases separating them. Per the germline V gene, CDR1 is WSHSY and CDR2 is SAAADI. CDR3 length equals 15 residues. CDR3 sequence: CASSEFPRVNYGYTF. Here the CDR3 DNA reads TGCGCCAGCAGTGAATTCCCTCGGGTTAACTATGGCTACACCTTC.

This clone was counted a single time. The chain uses TRBV19 and TRBJ2-7, with 11 bases that match TRBD1. This CDR3 region has 19 residues. Germline values: CDR1 LNHDA, CDR2 SQIVND (reference sequence). Losses at the gene ends were 4 bases for V and 0 bases for J; bases not matched to a gene: 14. The CDR3 coding sequence is TGTGCCAGTAGTACGGCATATAGGGACAGGGGGACCAGCTCCTACGAGCAGTACTTC. Its translation is CASSTAYRDRGTSSYEQYF.

Concerning this clone itself: Other DNA sequences within the sample encode an identical CDR3. The rearrangement links TRBV27 to TRBJ1-1; D gene unclear. CDR3 size: 13 residues. Germline values: CDR1 MNHEY, CDR2 SMNVEV (reference sequence). V was clipped by 0 bases and J by 1 base, with 3 bases between them. This chain's CDR3 is CASSLSRNTEAFF. CDR3 sequence (DNA): TGTGCCAGCAGTTTATCCAGGAACACTGAAGCTTTCTTT.

The chain employs TRBV4-1 and TRBJ2-7; TRBD2 aligns across 7 bases. J gave up 0 bases and V 4 bases, and 6 bases lay outside the gene matches. Germline assignment: CDR1 MGHRA and CDR2 YSYEKL. The CDR3 runs 15 residues. The DNA of the CDR3 is TGCGCCAGCAGCCTAGGGACTACGAGCTCCTACGAGCAGTACTTC. Amino acid sequence: CASSLGTTSSYEQYF.

The chain employs TRBV7-9 and TRBJ1-4; D is undetermined. V lost 1 base and J 7 bases, leaving 7 bases between the germline ends. Germline CDR1 SEHNR, CDR2 FQNEAQ (reference sequence). The length of the CDR3 is 13 residues. The CDR3 protein is CASSLGISEKLFF. The CDR3 nucleotides read TGTGCCAGCAGCTTAGGAATTAGTGAAAAACTGTTTTTT.

The J gene is TRBJ2-1, the V gene TRBV5-5, with 7 positions matching TRBD2. Germline trimming cut 7 bases from V and 8 bases from J; bases unmatched to any gene: 15. Germline lookup yields CDR1 SGHKS and CDR2 YYEKEE (reference sequence). The CDR3 runs 15 residues. The CDR3 nucleotides read TGTGCCAGCCATACCGCGCTAGCGGTACCACATGAGCAGTTCTTC. This translates into CASHTALAVPHEQFF.

This clone has ten or more counts. The rearrangement links TRBV6-1 to TRBJ1-5, with TRBD1 matching over 8 bases. Trimming removed 0 bases from V and 2 bases from J; junction bases left unmatched: 9. CDR1 is MNHNS and CDR2 is SASEGT in the germline V gene. This CDR3 is built from 18 residues. The CDR3 nucleotides are TGTGCCAGCAGTGAAGCTCCCTTCGACAGGGGAGGCAATCAGCCCCAGCATTTT. Translation: CASSEAPFDRGGNQPQHF.

J is TRBJ1-5 and V is TRBV4-3, with unresolved D. The CDR3 has 15 amino acids. Germline CDR1 LGHNA, CDR2 YSLEER. V was pared by 0 bases and J by 4 bases, with 10 bases between. The DNA of the CDR3 is TGCGCCAGCAGCCAAGATCGTGGGATTAATCAGCCCCAGCATTTT. This encodes CASSQDRGINQPQHF.

The chain uses TRBV7-2 and TRBJ2-5; the D is unclear. The length of the CDR3 is 12 residues. Trimming stripped 2 bases from V and 4 bases from J, with 5 bases between. The germline CDR1 and CDR2 sequences are SGHTA and FQGNSA. This chain's CDR3 is CASSLTRETQYF. CDR3 nucleotide sequence: TGTGCCAGCAGCTTAACCCGAGAGACCCAGTACTTC.

This clone appeared a single time. CDR3 in DNA: TGTGCCAGCAGTGACGGGACCACGAGGTATCAGCCCCAGCATTTT. It yields the protein CASSDGTTRYQPQHF. V and J are TRBV2 and TRBJ1-5; weak D call: TRBD1 (5 bases). V was clipped by 3 bases and J by 5 bases, with 14 bases between them. The CDR3 contains 15 residues. Germline CDR1 SNHLY, CDR2 FYNNEI.

This rearrangement joins TRBV27 to TRBJ2-3; maybe TRBD2 (5 bases). Germline lookup yields CDR1 MNHEY and CDR2 SMNVEV (reference sequence). The V and J ends lost 7 bases and 0 bases respectively, with 11 bases between them. This CDR3 comprises 14 residues. The CDR3 loop is CASMRAKSTDTQYF. The CDR3 DNA reads TGTGCCAGCATGCGGGCAAAGAGCACAGATACGCAGTATTTT.

The gene calls are TRBV5-4 and TRBJ2-1; 11 bases match TRBD1. The CDR3 totals 20 residues. Germline V CDR1 and CDR2: SGHNT, YYREEE (reference sequence). Trimming at V came to 5 bases and at J to 7 bases, leaving 23 bases not matched to a gene. The CDR3 region has the DNA TGTGCCAGCAGTCGGAAAGGACAGGGGGCCTGGGCAACAGATCCGAATGAGCAGTTCTTC. Translation: CASSRKGQGAWATDPNEQFF.

The chain has TRBV6-4 and TRBJ2-3; D is ambiguous. The CDR3 loop spans 14 amino acids. Germline lookup yields CDR1 MRHNA and CDR2 SNTAGT. The V end was cut by 4 bases, the J end by 2 bases, with 10 bases between. The CDR3 protein is CASSVSENTDTQYF. CDR3 coding DNA: TGTGCCAGCAGTGTTTCGGAAAACACAGATACGCAGTATTTT.

The chain is built from TRBV19 and TRBJ2-4, with D maybe TRBD2 (6 bases). Germline CDR1 reads LNHDA; CDR2 reads SQIVND (reference sequence). The CDR3 runs 14 residues. Between the trimmed V and J ends, which lost 3 bases and 8 bases, there was a span of 14 bases. CDR3 sequence (DNA): TGTGCCAGTAGTATGCTTCGGGAGCGCGACATTCAGTACTTC. Protein: CASSMLRERDIQYF.

This CDR3 is CASGQRYEQYF. DNA for the CDR3: TGTGCCAGTGGGCAGCGATACGAGCAGTACTTC. The chain recombines TRBV6-5 with TRBJ2-7; no clear D gene. Germline loops: CDR1 MNHEY, CDR2 SVGAGI. Trimming removed 9 bases at V and 4 bases at J, with 10 bases between. The CDR3 sequence is 11 residues long.

The chain is built from TRBV6-6 and TRBJ2-5; 9 bases map to TRBD1. The germline V gene encodes CDR1 MNHNY and CDR2 SVGAGI (reference sequence). CDR3 length: 14 residues. Germline trimming cut 6 bases from V and 2 bases from J; bases unmatched to any gene: 4. CDR3 protein: CASSNRGRQETQYF. The CDR3 nucleotides read TGTGCCAGCAGCAACAGGGGGCGACAAGAGACCCAGTACTTC.

The chain employs TRBV6-5 and TRBJ2-1; TRBD2 agrees at 8 bases. The CDR3 contains 15 residues. Germline trimming cut 0 bases from V and 7 bases from J; bases unmatched to any gene: 5. Germline CDR1 MNHEY, CDR2 SVGAGI. CDR3 sequence: CASSYSMREVNEQFF. The DNA of the CDR3 is TGTGCCAGCAGTTACTCGATGCGGGAGGTGAATGAGCAGTTCTTC.

The chain couples TRBV6-5 to TRBJ1-5, with 7 bases aligning to TRBD1. V gave up 6 bases and J gave up 7 bases; unmatched junction bases: 6. CDR1 MNHEY and CDR2 SVGAGI come from the germline V gene. The length of the CDR3 is 13 residues. CDR3 sequence (DNA): TGTGCCAGCAGACAGGGGATCCAACAGCCCCAGCATTTT. This translates into CASRQGIQQPQHF.

Here the CDR3 reads CASGFAGDFYEQYF. The DNA of the CDR3 is TGTGCTAGTGGATTCGCGGGAGACTTCTACGAGCAGTACTTC. This rearrangement joins TRBV12-5 to TRBJ2-7; the match to TRBD2 covers 7 bases. The CDR3 spans 14 residues. The J segment lost 3 bases and the V segment lost 6 bases, leaving 8 bases of the junction unmatched. The germline gives CDR1 LGHNT, CDR2 FRNRAP.

This chain uses TRBV2 with TRBJ1-2; TRBD1 might be the D (5 bases). The CDR3 extends over 12 amino acids. The V end lost 8 bases, the J end lost 3 bases, and 10 bases lay between the germline ends. The germline gives CDR1 SNHLY, CDR2 FYNNEI. The CDR3 loop is CASSETDYGYTF. The CDR3 DNA is TGTGCCAGCTCCGAGACAGACTATGGCTACACCTTC. The full variable domain, its missing parts supplied by reference TRBV2 and TRBJ1-2, is EPEVTQTPSHQVTQMGQEVILRCVPISNHLYFYWYRQILGQKVEFLVSFYNNEISEKSEIFDDQFSVERPDGSNFTLKIRSTKLEDSAMYFCASSETDYGYTFGSGTRLTVV.

The chain is built from TRBV4-1 and TRBJ2-7; 10 nucleotides agree with TRBD1. There are 15 residues in the CDR3. V lost 4 bases and J lost 2; bases outside the gene matches: 5. Germline V gives CDR1 MGHRA, CDR2 YSYEKL. CDR3 coding DNA: TGCGCCAGCAGCCTTGGGACAGGGGCCCCCTACGAGCAGTACTTC. Translation gives CASSLGTGAPYEQYF.

This rearrangement joins TRBV18 to TRBJ2-5; TRBD2 agrees at 14 bases. V lost 5 bases to trimming and J lost 3 bases; unmatched junction nucleotides: 11. The CDR3 runs to 18 residues. Germline V lookup: CDR1 KGHSH, CDR2 LQKENI. CDR3 sequence reads: CASSFPTSGRAREETQYF. The CDR3 bases are TGTGCCAGCTCATTCCCGACTAGCGGGAGGGCAAGGGAAGAGACCCAGTACTTC.

The rearrangement joins TRBV4-1 to TRBJ2-5, with D maybe TRBD2 (6 bases). This CDR3 is 15 amino acids long. V lost 1 base to trimming and J lost 6 bases, with 15 bases between them. The V gene's germline CDR1 is MGHRA and CDR2 YSYEKL. The CDR3 spells CASSQVRGSRQTQYF. The CDR3, as DNA: TGCGCCAGCAGCCAAGTCCGGGGGTCCCGGCAGACCCAGTACTTC.

The chain links TRBV6-5 to TRBJ2-1; TRBD1 matches 7 bases. This CDR3 has 12 amino acids. Trimming cost V 4 bases and J 10 bases; bases outside gene matches: 4. Germline-derived CDR1 and CDR2 are MNHEY and SVGAGI. The CDR3 DNA is TGTGCCAGCAGTTCCCAGGGGGACGAGCAGTTCTTC. Its translation is CASSSQGDEQFF.

This clone is deemed medium-sized. The same CDR3 arises from other DNA sequences in this sample as well. The V and J genes are TRBV9 and TRBJ1-2; D may be TRBD1 (5 bases). This CDR3 spans 12 amino acids. Germline CDR1 reads SGDLS; CDR2 reads YYNGEE. V shed 7 bases and J shed 4 bases, with 11 bases lying between them. CDR3 nucleotide sequence: TGTGCCAGCGGTGGGGGGATCTATGGCTACACCTTC. This translates into CASGGGIYGYTF.